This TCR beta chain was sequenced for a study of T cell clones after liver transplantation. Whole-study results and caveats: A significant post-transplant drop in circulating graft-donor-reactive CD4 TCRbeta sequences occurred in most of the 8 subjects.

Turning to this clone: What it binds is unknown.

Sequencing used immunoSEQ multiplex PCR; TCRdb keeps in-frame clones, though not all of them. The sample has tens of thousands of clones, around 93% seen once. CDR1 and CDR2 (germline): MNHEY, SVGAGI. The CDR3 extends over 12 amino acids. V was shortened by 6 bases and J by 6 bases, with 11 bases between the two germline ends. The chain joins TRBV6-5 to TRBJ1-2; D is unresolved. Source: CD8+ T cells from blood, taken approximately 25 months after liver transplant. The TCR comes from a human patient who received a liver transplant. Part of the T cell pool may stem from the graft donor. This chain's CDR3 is CASSPSQDGYTF. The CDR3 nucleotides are TGTGCCAGCAGCCCCAGTCAGGATGGCTACACCTTC.